Listed below are T cell receptor beta chains from one sample, sequenced in a study of shared clonotypes between healthy human individuals. Profiling relied on immunoSEQ multiplex PCR, and the TCRdb table lists in-frame clones only, not all of them. The data contain about 580,000 clones, 95% to 98% of them singletons. Sequenced sample: naive CD8+ T cells sorted from blood. These receptor sequences come from a man between 25 and 39 years old in good health. Both conserved end residues are part of each CDR3. D genes are given only for firm matches. A row's size may be missing; if present it is once, few, many or a size class.

CDR3 protein: CASSLDNAQETQYF
CDR3 DNA: TGTGCCAGCAGCTTAGACAACGCCCAAGAGACCCAGTACTTC
V gene: TRBV7-9
clone size: NA
J gene: TRBJ2-5
D gene: NA

CDR3 protein: CASVPGPRGYGYTF
CDR3 DNA: TGTGCCAGCGTCCCCGGTCCGCGGGGCTATGGCTACACCTTC
V gene: TRBV6-5
clone size: NA
J gene: TRBJ1-2
D gene: NA

CDR3 protein: CASSPPKRDYTNYGYTF
CDR3 DNA: TGTGCCAGCAGCCCCCCTAAGAGGGACTATACTAACTATGGCTACACCTTC
V gene: TRBV9
clone size: NA
J gene: TRBJ1-2
D gene: NA

CDR3 protein: CASSLGALGSSYNEQFF
CDR3 DNA: TGTGCCAGCAGTTTAGGGGCTCTGGGTAGCTCCTACAATGAGCAGTTCTTC
V gene: TRBV27
clone size: NA
J gene: TRBJ2-1
D gene: NA

CDR3 protein: CASRDMGEQYF
CDR3 DNA: TGCGCCAGCAGAGATATGGGGGAGCAGTACTTC
V gene: TRBV10-2
clone size: NA
J gene: TRBJ2-7
D gene: NA

CDR3 protein: CASSLYLQSQYF
CDR3 DNA: TGTGCCAGCAGCCTATACCTACAGTCGCAGTATTTT
V gene: TRBV28
clone size: NA
J gene: TRBJ2-3
D gene: NA

CDR3 protein: CASGGTVGSYEQYF
CDR3 DNA: TGTGCCAGCGGGGGTACGGTTGGCTCCTACGAGCAGTACTTC
V gene: TRBV6-1
clone size: NA
J gene: TRBJ2-7
D gene: NA

CDR3 protein: CSAETGMNTEAFF
CDR3 DNA: TGCAGCGCTGAGACAGGCATGAACACTGAAGCTTTCTTT
V gene: TRBV29-1
clone size: NA
J gene: TRBJ1-1
D gene: NA

CDR3 protein: CASSQDTVAGGYNEQFF
CDR3 DNA: TGCGCCAGCAGCCAAGATACGGTAGCGGGAGGATACAATGAGCAGTTCTTC
V gene: TRBV4-1
clone size: NA
J gene: TRBJ2-1
D gene: TRBD2

CDR3 protein: CASSDGVGNEQYF
CDR3 DNA: TGTGCCAGCAGTGACGGGGTAGGTAACGAGCAGTACTTC
V gene: TRBV6-4
clone size: NA
J gene: TRBJ2-7
D gene: NA

CDR3 protein: CAWSGGASGIDEQYF
CDR3 DNA: TGTGCCTGGAGCGGGGGGGCTAGCGGGATCGACGAGCAGTACTTC
V gene: TRBV30
clone size: NA
J gene: TRBJ2-7
D gene: TRBD2

CDR3 protein: CASSLSINIGELFF
CDR3 DNA: TGTGCCAGCAGTTTATCGATAAACATCGGGGAGCTGTTTTTT
V gene: TRBV27
clone size: NA
J gene: TRBJ2-2
D gene: NA

CDR3 protein: CATTRTLRGQVHEQFF
CDR3 DNA: TGTGCCACCACAAGGACCTTACGAGGACAAGTGCATGAGCAGTTCTTC
V gene: TRBV2
clone size: NA
J gene: TRBJ2-1
D gene: NA

CDR3 protein: CASRGLLAGDLSDTQYF
CDR3 DNA: TGTGCCAGCAGGGGTCTGCTCGCGGGAGACCTCTCAGATACGCAGTATTTT
V gene: TRBV2
clone size: NA
J gene: TRBJ2-3
D gene: TRBD2

CDR3 protein: CASSIRDRTYEQYF
CDR3 DNA: TGTGCCAGCAGCATCCGGGACCGAACCTACGAGCAGTACTTC
V gene: TRBV5-4
clone size: NA
J gene: TRBJ2-7
D gene: NA

CDR3 protein: CASSLATGGYQPQHF
CDR3 DNA: TGTGCCAGCAGCTTAGCGACAGGGGGGTATCAGCCCCAGCATTTT
V gene: TRBV7-8
clone size: NA
J gene: TRBJ1-5
D gene: TRBD1

CDR3 protein: CSVQTDYEQYF
CDR3 DNA: TGCAGCGTCCAGACAGACTACGAGCAGTACTTC
V gene: TRBV29-1
clone size: NA
J gene: TRBJ2-7
D gene: NA

CDR3 protein: CASSLDARLAGGPNNEQFF
CDR3 DNA: TGTGCCAGCAGCTTAGATGCTAGACTAGCGGGAGGGCCGAATAATGAGCAGTTCTTC
V gene: TRBV11-3
clone size: NA
J gene: TRBJ2-1
D gene: TRBD2

CDR3 protein: CASSYFQGSNYGYTF
CDR3 DNA: TGTGCCAGCAGTTACTTCCAGGGTTCGAACTATGGCTACACCTTC
V gene: TRBV6-5
clone size: few
J gene: TRBJ1-2
D gene: NA

CDR3 protein: CASSFPGQGVGYGYTF
CDR3 DNA: TGTGCCAGCAGCTTCCCGGGACAGGGGGTCGGCTATGGCTACACCTTC
V gene: TRBV5-6
clone size: NA
J gene: TRBJ1-2
D gene: TRBD1

CDR3 protein: CASSPPDTNEQFF
CDR3 DNA: TGTGCCAGCAGCCCGCCGGACACCAATGAGCAGTTCTTC
V gene: TRBV5-4
clone size: NA
J gene: TRBJ2-1
D gene: NA

CDR3 protein: CASSPGTLTYEQYF
CDR3 DNA: TGTGCCAGCAGCCCCGGGACGTTGACCTACGAGCAGTACTTC
V gene: TRBV7-9
clone size: NA
J gene: TRBJ2-7
D gene: NA

CDR3 protein: CASSPNRDRGSSGNTIYF
CDR3 DNA: TGTGCCAGCAGCCCCAACCGGGACAGGGGGTCCTCTGGAAACACCATATATTTT
V gene: TRBV7-9
clone size: NA
J gene: TRBJ1-3
D gene: TRBD1

CDR3 protein: CASLGGGPYEQYF
CDR3 DNA: TGTGCCAGCTTGGGAGGAGGGCCGTACGAGCAGTACTTC
V gene: TRBV28
clone size: once
J gene: TRBJ2-7
D gene: NA

CDR3 protein: CASKGAVDSYEQYF
CDR3 DNA: TGTGCCAGCAAGGGGGCCGTGGACTCCTACGAGCAGTACTTC
V gene: TRBV27
clone size: NA
J gene: TRBJ2-7
D gene: TRBD1

CDR3 protein: CASSQMPGRGPGNTIYF
CDR3 DNA: TGTGCCAGCAGCCAGATGCCGGGCCGGGGTCCTGGAAACACCATATATTTT
V gene: TRBV7-9
clone size: NA
J gene: TRBJ1-3
D gene: NA

CDR3 protein: CASNSDTEQYF
CDR3 DNA: TGCGCCAGCAATTCAGACACCGAGCAGTACTTC
V gene: TRBV10-2
clone size: NA
J gene: TRBJ2-7
D gene: NA

CDR3 protein: CASSQDPQGYNEQFF
CDR3 DNA: TGCGCCAGCAGCCAAGATCCGCAGGGTTACAATGAGCAGTTCTTC
V gene: TRBV4-3
clone size: NA
J gene: TRBJ2-1
D gene: NA

CDR3 protein: CASASGGYEQYF
CDR3 DNA: TGTGCCAGCGCTAGCGGGGGCTACGAGCAGTACTTC
V gene: TRBV27
clone size: NA
J gene: TRBJ2-7
D gene: TRBD2

CDR3 protein: CASSFIRQGGRETQYF
CDR3 DNA: TGTGCCAGCAGCTTCATTCGACAGGGGGGCCGAGAGACCCAGTACTTC
V gene: TRBV7-9
clone size: NA
J gene: TRBJ2-5
D gene: TRBD1

CDR3 protein: CATSPSSAGLHEQYF
CDR3 DNA: TGTGCCACCAGCCCATCAAGTGCGGGTCTCCACGAGCAGTACTTC
V gene: TRBV15
clone size: NA
J gene: TRBJ2-7
D gene: NA

CDR3 protein: CASSRLAGAVHEQYF
CDR3 DNA: TGTGCCAGCTCCAGACTAGCGGGAGCGGTCCACGAGCAGTACTTC
V gene: TRBV6-4
clone size: NA
J gene: TRBJ2-7
D gene: TRBD2

CDR3 protein: CASSLATGGNTEAFF
CDR3 DNA: TGTGCCAGCAGCTTAGCGACAGGGGGCAACACTGAAGCTTTCTTT
V gene: TRBV7-9
clone size: once
J gene: TRBJ1-1
D gene: TRBD1

CDR3 protein: CASSFPAAEAPYEQYF
CDR3 DNA: TGTGCCAGCAGCTTCCCGGCGGCCGAAGCTCCCTACGAGCAGTACTTC
V gene: TRBV7-9
clone size: NA
J gene: TRBJ2-7
D gene: NA

CDR3 protein: CASSSRGINEKLFF
CDR3 DNA: TGTGCCAGCAGTTCAAGGGGTATTAATGAAAAACTGTTTTTT
V gene: TRBV27
clone size: once
J gene: TRBJ1-4
D gene: NA

CDR3 protein: CSVEFGDRGPYEQYF
CDR3 DNA: TGCAGCGTTGAGTTTGGGGACAGGGGACCCTACGAGCAGTACTTC
V gene: TRBV29-1
clone size: once
J gene: TRBJ2-7
D gene: TRBD1

CDR3 protein: CASSSLDTEAFF
CDR3 DNA: TGTGCCAGCAGCTCCCTGGACACTGAAGCTTTCTTT
V gene: TRBV7-8
clone size: NA
J gene: TRBJ1-1
D gene: NA

CDR3 protein: CASSSSALEYIGELFF
CDR3 DNA: TGTGCCAGCAGCTCCTCTGCGTTGGAGTATATTGGGGAGCTGTTTTTT
V gene: TRBV7-9
clone size: NA
J gene: TRBJ2-2
D gene: NA

CDR3 protein: CSVEDLGQGRDLQETQYF
CDR3 DNA: TGCAGCGTTGAAGATCTAGGGCAGGGTAGGGACCTCCAAGAGACCCAGTACTTC
V gene: TRBV29-1
clone size: NA
J gene: TRBJ2-5
D gene: NA

CDR3 protein: CATSDGPTGELFF
CDR3 DNA: TGTGCCACCTCGGACGGTCCCACCGGGGAGCTGTTTTTT
V gene: TRBV15
clone size: NA
J gene: TRBJ2-2
D gene: NA

CDR3 protein: CSGHGSYNEQFF
CDR3 DNA: TGCAGCGGCCACGGGAGCTACAATGAGCAGTTCTTC
V gene: TRBV29-1
clone size: NA
J gene: TRBJ2-1
D gene: NA

CDR3 protein: CARSLPTRGSNEKLFF
CDR3 DNA: TGTGCCAGAAGCCTCCCCACCAGGGGGAGTAATGAAAAACTGTTTTTT
V gene: TRBV5-3
clone size: NA
J gene: TRBJ1-4
D gene: TRBD1

CDR3 protein: CSVVRREQYF
CDR3 DNA: TGCAGCGTTGTTCGGAGAGAGCAGTACTTC
V gene: TRBV29-1
clone size: NA
J gene: TRBJ2-7
D gene: NA

CDR3 protein: CASSVGTGSGYGYTF
CDR3 DNA: TGTGCCAGCAGCGTAGGGACAGGGAGTGGTTATGGCTACACCTTC
V gene: TRBV9
clone size: once
J gene: TRBJ1-2
D gene: TRBD1

CDR3 protein: CASSFGVLAGGDYGYTF
CDR3 DNA: TGTGCCAGCAGTTTCGGTGTCTTGGCAGGGGGCGACTATGGCTACACCTTC
V gene: TRBV28
clone size: NA
J gene: TRBJ1-2
D gene: TRBD1

CDR3 protein: CASSRQGYTDTQYF
CDR3 DNA: TGTGCCAGCAGCAGACAGGGATACACAGATACGCAGTATTTT
V gene: TRBV7-6
clone size: NA
J gene: TRBJ2-3
D gene: TRBD1

CDR3 protein: CASSDGNQPQHF
CDR3 DNA: TGCGCCAGCAGTGACGGCAATCAGCCCCAGCATTTT
V gene: TRBV10-1
clone size: NA
J gene: TRBJ1-5
D gene: NA

CDR3 protein: CASSLGTATLLPDTQYF
CDR3 DNA: TGTGCCAGCAGCCTCGGGACAGCCACCCTTCTTCCCGATACGCAGTATTTT
V gene: TRBV7-3
clone size: NA
J gene: TRBJ2-3
D gene: TRBD1

CDR3 protein: CASSLAGITGNTIYF
CDR3 DNA: TGCGCCAGCAGCTTGGCGGGTATTACTGGAAACACCATATATTTT
V gene: TRBV5-1
clone size: NA
J gene: TRBJ1-3
D gene: NA

CDR3 protein: CASSLDPSGIEQYF
CDR3 DNA: TGTGCCAGCAGCTTAGATCCTAGCGGGATCGAGCAGTACTTC
V gene: TRBV7-8
clone size: NA
J gene: TRBJ2-7
D gene: TRBD2

CDR3 protein: CASRLLDSGSYEQYF
CDR3 DNA: TGTGCCAGCAGACTACTGGACAGCGGAAGTTACGAGCAGTACTTC
V gene: TRBV6-5
clone size: NA
J gene: TRBJ2-7
D gene: NA

CDR3 protein: CASASTQGARETQYF
CDR3 DNA: TGTGCCAGCGCCTCAACACAGGGGGCGAGAGAGACCCAGTACTTC
V gene: TRBV6-5
clone size: few
J gene: TRBJ2-5
D gene: TRBD1

CDR3 protein: CASRRRDSGNPNTEAFF
CDR3 DNA: TGCGCCAGCAGACGCCGGGACAGTGGGAATCCGAACACTGAAGCTTTCTTT
V gene: TRBV4-1
clone size: NA
J gene: TRBJ1-1
D gene: TRBD1